Given below is one TCR beta chain in context. The data were taken from a study of T cell responses to AZD1222 COVID-19 vaccine. The table came from immunoSEQ multiplex PCR; TCRdb's copy has only in-frame clones and leaves some out. This sample has 150,000 to 200,000 clones, with more than 80% found just once. Trimming removed 4 bases from V and 4 bases from J, with 10 bases in between. The CDR3 is 13 residues long. Germline V gene sequence: CDR1 ENHRY, CDR2 SYGVKD. The receptor was derived from an adult in good health. This material consisted of peripheral blood, taken on day 0 of AZD1222 vaccination. V usage is TRBV10-3 and J usage is TRBJ2-5, with TRBD2 as a possible D gene (6 bases). CDR3 DNA sequence: TGTGCCATCAGTGTGGGGACTGCAGAGACCCAGTACTTC. As protein: CAISVGTAETQYF.